These 26 T cell receptor beta chains came from one sample sequenced in a study of technical replicates of blood from a handful of donors. TCRdb's copy holds only in-frame clones and misses some; the assay was immunoSEQ multiplex PCR. The table has 15,000 to 20,000 clones, 87% seen once; the top ten hold over 10%. Sequenced input: PBMCs. These receptors originate from a human donor in good health.

The J gene is TRBJ2-3, the V gene TRBV19; 7 positions match TRBD2. This CDR3 comprises 16 residues. V lost 0 bases to trimming and J lost 6 bases; unmatched junction nucleotides: 9. CDR1 and CDR2 (germline): LNHDA, SQIVND (reference sequence). The CDR3 is CASSIDRTSVSDTQYF. The CDR3 DNA reads TGTGCCAGTAGTATAGATCGTACTAGCGTCTCGGATACGCAGTATTTT.

The chain carries TRBV7-2 and TRBJ1-5; D remains ambiguous. The CDR3 consists of 17 residues. Germline CDR1 is SGHTA and CDR2 is FQGNSA. Trimming left V 1 base short and J 3 bases short, with 16 bases between. The CDR3 DNA sequence: TGTGCCAGCAGCTTAGAGGCAGGCAGAGCATTCAATCAGCCCCAGCATTTT. This encodes CASSLEAGRAFNQPQHF.

The chain is built from TRBV28 and TRBJ2-3, with 9 bases aligning to TRBD2. This CDR3 comprises 16 residues. V was clipped by 3 bases and J by 6 bases; unmatched bases: 10. Germline V gene lookup returns CDR1 MDHEN and CDR2 SYDVKM. Here the CDR3 DNA reads TGTGCCAGCAGTTTTTATCCTCCGCGGGAGGGGGATACGCAGTATTTT. It encodes CASSFYPPREGDTQYF.

Points on this clone: No conserved phenylalanine or tryptophan is present at the end of the CDR3, so a read error is the likely explanation. No DNA is shown, since the ends of the CDR3 on it are uncertain; the CDR3 is the one TCRdb lists. The rearrangement uses TRBV5-6 and TRBJ2-7; the table's D call, TRBD2, has no DNA check behind it. The CDR3 is 13 amino acids in total, end residues counted. Germline loops: CDR1 SGHDT, CDR2 YYEEEE. CDR3 amino acids: CASSLLAGGPPEI.

The chain employs TRBV19 and TRBJ1-1; a weak D match, TRBD1 (5 bases). The CDR3 consists of 14 residues. Germline lookup yields CDR1 LNHDA and CDR2 SQIVND (reference sequence). Trimming pared 9 bases from V and 1 base from J, leaving 15 bases between. CDR3 region: CASFRRGENTEAFF. The CDR3 nucleotides are TGTGCCAGCTTTAGGAGGGGAGAGAACACTGAAGCTTTCTTT.

The chain is built from TRBV6-5 and TRBJ2-7; 8 positions agree with TRBD1. The CDR3 runs to 15 residues. The ends lost 6 bases at V and 1 base at J; junction bases unmatched: 8. Per germline, CDR1 MNHEY and CDR2 SVGAGI. The CDR3: CASRGTGTGSYEQYF. CDR3 DNA sequence: TGTGCCAGCAGGGGGACCGGGACAGGATCCTACGAGCAGTACTTC.

The V and J genes are TRBV30 and TRBJ1-1, with 9 bases matching TRBD1. This CDR3 is 13 amino acids long. The germline gives CDR1 GTSNPN, CDR2 SVGIG (reference sequence). V trimming: 3 bases; J trimming: 4 bases; junction bases outside the gene matches: 3. The CDR3 region is CAWSRTGVTEAFF. For the CDR3, the DNA is TGTGCCTGGAGCCGGACAGGGGTCACTGAAGCTTTCTTT.

This chain joins TRBV7-8 and TRBJ2-4; 12 bases agree with TRBD2. Trimming at V came to 5 bases and at J to 8 bases, leaving 19 bases not matched to a gene. The germline CDR1 and CDR2 sequences are SGHVS and FQNEAQ. The CDR3 totals 19 residues. CDR3 DNA: TGTGCCAGCAGCCTGGAGCCCCCTGGGACTAGCGGGCCCAGGGACATTCAGTACTTC. Its protein product is CASSLEPPGTSGPRDIQYF.

This clone was counted between two and nine times. V and J are TRBV19 and TRBJ2-2, with 15 bases lining up with TRBD2. The CDR3 has 20 residues. The trim removed 5 bases at V and 5 bases at J, leaving 15 bases unmatched. Germline CDR1 reads LNHDA; CDR2 reads SQIVND (reference sequence). CDR3 protein: CASSGATGTSGRSMTGELFF. As DNA, the CDR3 is TGTGCCAGTAGTGGGGCTACCGGGACTAGCGGGAGGAGTATGACCGGGGAGCTGTTTTTT.

V usage is TRBV19 and J usage is TRBJ2-1; 11 positions agree with TRBD2. This CDR3 has 16 residues. The trim removed 6 bases at V and 0 bases at J, leaving 4 bases unmatched. CDR1 is LNHDA, CDR2 SQIVND, per germline (reference sequence). The CDR3 here is CASRISGRASYNEQFF. The CDR3 DNA reads as TGTGCCAGTAGGATTAGCGGGAGGGCCTCCTACAATGAGCAGTTCTTC. Together with reference TRBV19 and TRBJ2-1, the CDR3 gives the full variable domain: DGGITQSPKYLFRKEGQNVTLSCEQNLNHDAMYWYRQDPGQGLRLIYYSQIVNDFQKGDIAEGYSVSREKKESFPLTVTSAQKNPTAFYLCASRISGRASYNEQFFGPGTRLTVL.

J is TRBJ1-2 and V is TRBV6-5; 7 bases fit TRBD1. This CDR3 comprises 15 residues. The germline V gene encodes CDR1 MNHEY and CDR2 SVGAGI. V shed 2 bases, J shed 2 bases, and the junction held 5 bases outside the gene matches. CDR3 sequence reads: CASSYDGQANYGYTF. In nucleotides, the CDR3 is TGTGCCAGCAGTTACGATGGACAGGCGAACTATGGCTACACCTTC.

The chain employs TRBV7-2 and TRBJ1-2, with 10 bases matching TRBD1. The CDR3 loop spans 14 amino acids. The germline V gene has CDR1 SGHTA and CDR2 FQGNSA. V lost 7 bases and J lost 7; bases outside the gene matches: 9. The CDR3 region is CASTLRQGAGGYTF. The CDR3, as DNA: TGTGCCAGCACCCTGCGACAGGGGGCGGGTGGCTACACCTTC.

V gene TRBV2 combines with J gene TRBJ2-1; 8 bases are a match to TRBD2. V gave up 8 bases and J gave up 11 bases; unmatched junction bases: 5. The CDR3 sequence is 11 residues long. Germline V gene sequence: CDR1 SNHLY, CDR2 FYNNEI. The CDR3 sequence is CASEEREKQFF. The CDR3 region has the DNA TGTGCCAGCGAGGAGCGGGAGAAGCAGTTCTTC.

The rearrangement uses TRBV5-4 and TRBJ2-5; TRBD1 aligns across 8 bases. Germline CDR1 is SGHNT and CDR2 is YYREEE (reference sequence). This CDR3 has 13 amino acids. The trim removed 5 bases at V and 5 bases at J, leaving 5 bases unmatched. The CDR3 region is CASSSDRDETQYF. CDR3 coding DNA: TGTGCCAGCAGTTCGGACAGGGACGAGACCCAGTACTTC.

The rearrangement joins TRBV2 to TRBJ2-3; D gene ambiguous. With 0 bases removed from V and 5 bases from J, the gap between germline ends came to 3 bases. The CDR3 extends over 12 amino acids. The germline V gene has CDR1 SNHLY and CDR2 FYNNEI. DNA for the CDR3: TGTGCCAGCAGTGAAGCGCGAGATACGCAGTATTTT. As protein: CASSEARDTQYF.

This clone was detected a few times. This chain links TRBV5-6 with TRBJ2-7; 12 nucleotides align to TRBD2. This CDR3 has 14 amino acids. Germline CDR1 reads SGHDT; CDR2 reads YYEEEE. The trim removed 0 bases at V and 5 bases at J, leaving 0 bases unmatched. CDR3 region: CASSLGLAGDEQYF. Written as DNA, the CDR3 is TGTGCCAGCAGCTTGGGACTAGCGGGAGACGAGCAGTACTTC. Looking up the rest from reference TRBV5-6 and TRBJ2-7 gives the full variable domain: DAGVTQSPTHLIKTRGQQVTLRCSPKSGHDTVSWYQQALGQGPQFIFQYYEEEERQRGNFPDRFSGHQFPNYSSELNVNALLLGDSALYLCASSLGLAGDEQYFGPGTRLTVT.

The chain combines TRBV5-1 with TRBJ1-4; a possible D gene is TRBD1 (6 bases). Trimming took 2 bases from V and 0 from J, leaving 11 bases between them. Germline-derived CDR1 and CDR2 are SGHRS and YFSETQ. CDR3 length equals 16 residues. The CDR3 loop is CASSLSDRATNEKLFF. The CDR3, as DNA: TGCGCCAGCAGCTTATCGGACAGAGCAACTAATGAAAAACTGTTTTTT.

The chain carries TRBV10-3 and TRBJ2-5, with 14 bases matching TRBD2. The CDR3 totals 15 residues. Germline V lookup: CDR1 ENHRY, CDR2 SYGVKD. J lost 1 base, V lost 10 bases, and 5 bases had no gene match. The DNA of the CDR3 is TGTGCCACCGGGGGACTAGCGGGAGTCCAAGAGACCCAGTACTTC. Protein sequence: CATGGLAGVQETQYF.

V and J are TRBV11-2 and TRBJ1-2; D perhaps matches TRBD1 (5 bases). The CDR3 is made up of 14 amino acids. V lost 3 bases and J lost 0, with 8 bases in between. Per the germline V gene, CDR1 is SGHAT and CDR2 is FQNNGV. DNA of the CDR3: TGTGCCAGCAGCTTGACAGTATCTAACTATGGCTACACCTTC. Translated: CASSLTVSNYGYTF.

This clone appeared once. The chain uses TRBV5-1 and TRBJ2-1; TRBD2 agrees at 14 bases. The V gene's germline CDR1 is SGHRS and CDR2 YFSETQ. J was trimmed by 1 base and V by 0 bases; bases with no gene match: 9. CDR3 size: 20 residues. The DNA of the CDR3 is TGCGCCAGCAGCTTGGCCGGGACTAGCGGGAGAAAGACTTCCTACAATGAGCAGTTCTTC. Its protein product is CASSLAGTSGRKTSYNEQFF.

This clone has just a few counts. The chain is built from TRBV18 and TRBJ1-1; D not certain. V lost 5 bases, J lost 1 base, and 5 bases lay in between. The CDR3 loop spans 12 amino acids. Germline CDR1 and CDR2: KGHSH and LQKENI. CDR3 residues: CASSSGNTEAFF. CDR3 coding DNA: TGTGCCAGCTCATCGGGGAACACTGAAGCTTTCTTT.

The chain recombines TRBV9 with TRBJ2-7, with 8 bases lining up with TRBD2. CDR1 is SGDLS, CDR2 YYNGEE, per germline. V lost 0 bases to trimming and J lost 3 bases; unmatched junction nucleotides: 2. The CDR3 totals 14 residues. CDR3 in DNA: TGTGCCAGCAGCGTAGGGCTAGCGGGCTACGAGCAGTACTTC. It specifies CASSVGLAGYEQYF.

The chain employs TRBV7-6 and TRBJ1-2, with 9 bases lining up with TRBD1. The V and J ends lost 6 bases and 6 bases, in that order; junction bases with no gene match: 11. CDR1 and CDR2 from the germline V gene are SGHVS and FNYEAQ. The CDR3 contains 15 residues. CDR3 protein: CASSPGTGNFDGYTF. The CDR3 bases are TGTGCCAGCAGTCCCGGGACAGGGAATTTCGATGGCTACACCTTC. Drawing the rest from reference TRBV7-6 and TRBJ1-2, the complete variable domain is GAGVSQSPRYKVTKRGQDVALRCDPISGHVSLYWYRQALGQGPEFLTYFNYEAQQDKSGLPNDRFSAERPEGSISTLTIQRTEQRDSAMYRCASSPGTGNFDGYTFGSGTRLTVV.

This chain uses TRBV30 with TRBJ2-7, with a possible D match to TRBD1 (6 bases). With 0 bases removed from V and 3 bases from J, the gap between germline ends came to 12 bases. The CDR3 spans 14 residues. Germline CDR1 GTSNPN, CDR2 SVGIG (reference sequence). CDR3 protein: CAWSVSGTNYEQYF. The DNA of the CDR3 is TGTGCCTGGAGTGTATCCGGGACAAACTACGAGCAGTACTTC. Full variable domain (remainder filled in from reference TRBV30 and TRBJ2-7): SQTIHQWPATLVQPVGSPLSLECTVEGTSNPNLYWYRQAAGRGLQLLFYSVGIGQISSEVPQNLSASRPQDRQFILSSKKLLLSDSGFYLCAWSVSGTNYEQYFGPGTRLTVT.

The V gene is TRBV6-4, the J gene TRBJ2-7; TRBD2 matches 7 bases. The CDR3 loop spans 16 amino acids. J was trimmed by 3 bases and V by 4 bases; bases with no gene match: 12. The germline V gene has CDR1 MRHNA and CDR2 SNTAGT. CDR3 amino acids: CASSVLTGRKDYEQYF. The CDR3 DNA reads TGTGCCAGCAGTGTTTTAACCGGGAGGAAAGACTACGAGCAGTACTTC.

The chain has TRBV4-1 and TRBJ2-5, with D maybe TRBD1 (5 bases). This CDR3 region has 16 residues. Germline CDR1 and CDR2: MGHRA and YSYEKL. V was clipped by 3 bases and J by 0 bases, with 14 bases between them. As DNA, the CDR3 is TGCGCCAGCAGCCACCTTCCTCGGACAAACCAAGAGACCCAGTACTTC. Its translation: CASSHLPRTNQETQYF.